The source of this TCR beta chain is a study of CD8 T cells in Susac syndrome. The germline V gene has CDR1 MNHEY and CDR2 SVGEGT. V lost 2 bases and J 3 bases, leaving 13 bases between the germline ends. The CDR3 has 15 amino acids. Random hexamers primed reverse transcription of about 0.45 to 1 ug RNA. TCRdb processed the immunoSEQ multiplex PCR reads anew with MiXCR; each CDR3 protein has one entry. The table has about 430,000 distinct CDR3 sequences, around 83% seen once. While CD8+ and CD4+ T cells were isolated negatively, TEMRA cells were enriched by FACS. This TCR was sampled from a human donor with multiple sclerosis. The rearrangement joins TRBV6-2 or TRBV6-3 to TRBJ1-2; weak D call: TRBD1 (5 bases). The sample comprised CD8+ T cells from PBMCs. This CDR3 is CASSYLPTAYYGYTF. DNA of the CDR3: TGTGCCAGCAGTTACCTACCGACAGCGTACTATGGCTACACCTTC.